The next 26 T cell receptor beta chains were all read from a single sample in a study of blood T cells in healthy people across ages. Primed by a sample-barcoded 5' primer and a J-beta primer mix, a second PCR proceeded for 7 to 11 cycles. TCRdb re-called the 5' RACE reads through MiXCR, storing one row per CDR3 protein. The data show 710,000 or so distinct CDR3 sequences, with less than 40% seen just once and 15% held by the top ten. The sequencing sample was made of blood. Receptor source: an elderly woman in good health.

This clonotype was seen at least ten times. The chain's CDR3 is CASSWYRSASNQPQHF. DNA for the CDR3: TGTGCCAGCAGTTGGTACCGATCCGCTAGCAATCAGCCCCAGCATTTT. This chain connects TRBV12-3 or TRBV12-4 to TRBJ1-5; D is unclear. This CDR3 has 16 amino acids. Trimming took 4 bases from V and 0 from J, leaving 13 bases between them.

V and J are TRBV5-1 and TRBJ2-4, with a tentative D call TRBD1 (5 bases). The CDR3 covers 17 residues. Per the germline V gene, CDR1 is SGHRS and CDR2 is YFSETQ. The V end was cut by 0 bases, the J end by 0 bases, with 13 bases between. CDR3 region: CASSLDGAILAKNIQYF. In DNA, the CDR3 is TGCGCCAGCAGCTTGGATGGGGCTATCTTAGCCAAAAACATTCAGTACTTC.

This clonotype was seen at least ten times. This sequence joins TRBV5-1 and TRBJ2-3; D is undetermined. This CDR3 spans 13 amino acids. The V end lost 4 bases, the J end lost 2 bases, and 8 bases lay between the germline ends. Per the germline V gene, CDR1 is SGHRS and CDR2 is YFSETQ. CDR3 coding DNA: TGCGCCAGCAGCCACCCGAACACAGATACGCAGTATTTT. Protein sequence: CASSHPNTDTQYF.

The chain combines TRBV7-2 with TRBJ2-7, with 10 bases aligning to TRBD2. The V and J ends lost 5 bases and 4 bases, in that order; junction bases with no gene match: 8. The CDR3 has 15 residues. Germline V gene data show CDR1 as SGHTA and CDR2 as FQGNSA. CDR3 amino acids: CASSRTSGNQYEQYF. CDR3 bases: TGTGCCAGCAGCCGCACTAGCGGGAACCAGTACGAGCAGTACTTC.

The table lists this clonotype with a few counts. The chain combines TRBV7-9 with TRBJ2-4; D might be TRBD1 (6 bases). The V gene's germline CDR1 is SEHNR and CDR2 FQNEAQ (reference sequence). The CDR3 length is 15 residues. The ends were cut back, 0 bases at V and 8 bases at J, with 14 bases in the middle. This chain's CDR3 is CASSLAGQGTDIQYF. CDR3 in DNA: TGTGCCAGCAGCTTAGCTGGTCAGGGGACGGACATTCAGTACTTC.

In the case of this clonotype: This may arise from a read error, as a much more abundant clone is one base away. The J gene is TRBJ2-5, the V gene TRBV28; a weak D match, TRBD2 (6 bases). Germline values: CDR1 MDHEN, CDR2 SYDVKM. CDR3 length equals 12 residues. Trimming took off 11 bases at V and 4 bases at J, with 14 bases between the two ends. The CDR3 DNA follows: TGTGCCGGCGGAGGGGTCCGAGAGACCCAGTACTTC. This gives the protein CAGGGVRETQYF.

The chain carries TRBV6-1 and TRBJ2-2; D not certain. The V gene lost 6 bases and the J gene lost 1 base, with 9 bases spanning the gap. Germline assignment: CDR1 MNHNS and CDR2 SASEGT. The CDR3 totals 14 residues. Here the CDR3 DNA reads TGTGCCAGCAGGGTCAGGTTGAACACCGGGGAGCTGTTTTTT. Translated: CASRVRLNTGELFF.

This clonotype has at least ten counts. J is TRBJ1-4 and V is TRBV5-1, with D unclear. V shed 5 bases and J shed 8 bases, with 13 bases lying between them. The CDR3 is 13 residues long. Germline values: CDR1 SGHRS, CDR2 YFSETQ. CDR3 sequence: CASRETQKEKLFF. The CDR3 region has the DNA TGCGCCAGCAGAGAAACCCAAAAGGAAAAACTGTTTTTT.

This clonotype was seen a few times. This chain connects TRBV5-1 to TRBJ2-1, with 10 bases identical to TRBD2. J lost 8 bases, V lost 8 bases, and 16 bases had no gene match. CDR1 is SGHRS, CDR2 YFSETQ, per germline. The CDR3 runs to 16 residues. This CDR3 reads CARRSKREGRNDEQFF. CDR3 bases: TGCGCCAGGAGATCTAAGCGGGAGGGCCGGAACGATGAGCAGTTCTTC.

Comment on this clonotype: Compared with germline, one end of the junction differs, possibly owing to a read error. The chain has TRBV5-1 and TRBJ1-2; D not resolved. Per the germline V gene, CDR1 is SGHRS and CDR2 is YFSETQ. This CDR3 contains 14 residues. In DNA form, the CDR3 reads TGCGCCAGCGGCTTGGAGGGTATTGTTGATGGCTACACCTTC. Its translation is CASGLEGIVDGYTF.

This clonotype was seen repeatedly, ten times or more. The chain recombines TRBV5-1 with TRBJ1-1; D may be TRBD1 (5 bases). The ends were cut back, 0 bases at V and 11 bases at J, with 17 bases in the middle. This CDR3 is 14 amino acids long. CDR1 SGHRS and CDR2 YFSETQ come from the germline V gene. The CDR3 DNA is TGCGCCAGCAGCTTGGAGGTAGGAGGGACGCGGGCTTTCTTT. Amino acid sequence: CASSLEVGGTRAFF. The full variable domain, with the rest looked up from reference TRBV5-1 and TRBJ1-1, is KAGVTQTPRYLIKTRGQQVTLSCSPISGHRSVSWYQQTPGQGLQFLFEYFSETQRNKGNFPGRFSGRQFSNSRSEMNVSTLELGDSALYLCASSLEVGGTRAFFGQGTRLTVV.

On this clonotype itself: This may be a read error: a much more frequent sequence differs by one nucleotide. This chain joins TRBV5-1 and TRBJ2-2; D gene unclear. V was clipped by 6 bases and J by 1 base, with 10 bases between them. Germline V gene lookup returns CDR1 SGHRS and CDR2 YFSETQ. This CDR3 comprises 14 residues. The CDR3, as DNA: TGCGCCAGCAACGGCCCTGGGAACACCGGGGAGCTGTTTTTT. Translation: CASNGPGNTGELFF.

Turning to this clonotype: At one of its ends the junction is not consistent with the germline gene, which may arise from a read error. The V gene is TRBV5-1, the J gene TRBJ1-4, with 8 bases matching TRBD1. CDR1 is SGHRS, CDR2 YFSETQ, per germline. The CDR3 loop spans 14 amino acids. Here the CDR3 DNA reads TGCGCCGGCAGCCCGGACAGGGAAGGAGAAAAACTGTTTTTT. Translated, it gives CAGSPDREGEKLFF.

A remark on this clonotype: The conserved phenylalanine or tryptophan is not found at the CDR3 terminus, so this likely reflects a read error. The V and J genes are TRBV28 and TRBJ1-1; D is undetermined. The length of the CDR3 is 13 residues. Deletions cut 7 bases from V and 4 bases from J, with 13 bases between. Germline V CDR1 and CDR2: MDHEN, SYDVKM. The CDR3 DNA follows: TGTGCCAGCACTATAGGAGTGGGCACTGAAGCTTTCCTT. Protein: CASTIGVGTEAFL.

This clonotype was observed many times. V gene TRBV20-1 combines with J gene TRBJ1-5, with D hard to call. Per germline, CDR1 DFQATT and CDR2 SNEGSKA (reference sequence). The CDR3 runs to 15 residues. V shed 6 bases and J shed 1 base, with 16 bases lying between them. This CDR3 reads CSANVLSGSNQPQHF. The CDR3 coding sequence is TGCAGTGCCAATGTTCTTTCCGGGAGCAATCAGCCCCAGCATTTT.

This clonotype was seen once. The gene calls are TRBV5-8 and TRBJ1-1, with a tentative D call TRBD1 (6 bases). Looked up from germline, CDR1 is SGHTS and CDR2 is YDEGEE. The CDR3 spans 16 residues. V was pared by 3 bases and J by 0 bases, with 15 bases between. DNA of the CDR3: TGTGCCAGCAGCTCCGGACAGAGCCTCATGAACACTGAAGCTTTCTTT. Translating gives CASSSGQSLMNTEAFF.

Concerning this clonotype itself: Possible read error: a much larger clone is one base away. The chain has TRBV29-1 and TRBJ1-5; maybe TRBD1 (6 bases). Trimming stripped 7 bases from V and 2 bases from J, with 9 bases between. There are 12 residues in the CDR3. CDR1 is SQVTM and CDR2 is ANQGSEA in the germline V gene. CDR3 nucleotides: TGCAGCGGTCGGACAGGCAATCAGCCCCAGCATTTT. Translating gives CSGRTGNQPQHF.

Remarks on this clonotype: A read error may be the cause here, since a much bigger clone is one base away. CDR3 amino acids: CASSQHRGRSEQFF. CDR3 DNA: TGTGCCAGCAGTCAACACAGGGGGCGCAGTGAGCAGTTCTTC. The chain employs TRBV6-2 or TRBV6-3 and TRBJ2-1; 9 nucleotides align to TRBD1. The ends lost 5 bases at V and 9 bases at J; junction bases unmatched: 8. CDR1 and CDR2 from the germline V gene are MNHEY and SVGEGT. This CDR3 has 14 amino acids.

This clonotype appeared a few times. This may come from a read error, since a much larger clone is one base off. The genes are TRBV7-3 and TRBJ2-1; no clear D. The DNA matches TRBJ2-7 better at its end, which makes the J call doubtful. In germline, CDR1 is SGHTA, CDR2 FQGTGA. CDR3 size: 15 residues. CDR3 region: CASSLTGLSYNEQYF. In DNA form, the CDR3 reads TGTGCCAGCAGCTTGACTGGCCTATCCTACAATGAGCAGTACTTC.

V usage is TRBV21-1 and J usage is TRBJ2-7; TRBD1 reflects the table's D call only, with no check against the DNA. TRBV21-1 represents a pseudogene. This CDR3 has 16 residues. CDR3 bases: TGTGCCAGCAGCAAAGCAGAGACAGGGGCGAGATACGAGCAGTACTTC. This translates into CASSKAETGARYEQYF.

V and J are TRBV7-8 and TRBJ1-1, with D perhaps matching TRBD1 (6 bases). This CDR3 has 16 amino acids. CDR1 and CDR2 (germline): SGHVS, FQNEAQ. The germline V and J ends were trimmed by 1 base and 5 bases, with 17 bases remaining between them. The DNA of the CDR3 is TGTGCCAGCAGCTTAGGTTGGGCAGGGGATAGGACTGAAGCTTTCTTT. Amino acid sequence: CASSLGWAGDRTEAFF. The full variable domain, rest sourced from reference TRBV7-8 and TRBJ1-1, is GAGVSQSPRYKVAKRGQDVALRCDPISGHVSLFWYQQALGQGPEFLTYFQNEAQLDKSGLPSDRFFAERPEGSVSTLKIQRTQQEDSAVYLCASSLGWAGDRTEAFFGQGTRLTVV.

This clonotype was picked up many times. CDR3 DNA sequence: TGTGCCAGCAGTTTGGCGGTCGGTTCCTTTGGGGGACCCCTCCACTTT. Protein product: CASSLAVGSFGGPLHF. V is TRBV12-3 or TRBV12-4 and J is TRBJ1-6; D is perhaps TRBD1 (5 bases). This CDR3 is built from 16 residues. V was pared by 3 bases and J by 12 bases, with 21 bases between.

The CDR3 protein is CASSPTISATQYF. The CDR3 bases are TGTGCCAGCAGCCCGACTATCTCAGCGACCCAGTACTTC. The rearrangement links TRBV7-9 to TRBJ2-7; tentatively, D is TRBD2 (5 bases). TRBJ2-5 matches the DNA end more closely, so the J call is doubtful. Germline-derived CDR1 and CDR2 are SEHNR and FQNEAQ (reference sequence). CDR3 size: 13 residues.

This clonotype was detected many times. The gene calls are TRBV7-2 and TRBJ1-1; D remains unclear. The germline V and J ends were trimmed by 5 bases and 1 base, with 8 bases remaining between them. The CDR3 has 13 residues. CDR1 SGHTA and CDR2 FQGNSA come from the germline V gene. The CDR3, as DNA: TGTGCCAGCAGCGCATCCACGAACACTGAAGCTTTCTTT. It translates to CASSASTNTEAFF.

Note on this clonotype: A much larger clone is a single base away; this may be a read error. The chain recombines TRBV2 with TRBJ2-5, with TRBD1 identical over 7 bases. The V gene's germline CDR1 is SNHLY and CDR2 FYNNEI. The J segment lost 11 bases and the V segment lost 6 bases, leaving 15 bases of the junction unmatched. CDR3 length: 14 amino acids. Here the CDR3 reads CASSRDSGRHEQYF. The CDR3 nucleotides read TGTGCCAGCAGCCGGGACAGTGGTCGTCATGAGCAGTACTTC.

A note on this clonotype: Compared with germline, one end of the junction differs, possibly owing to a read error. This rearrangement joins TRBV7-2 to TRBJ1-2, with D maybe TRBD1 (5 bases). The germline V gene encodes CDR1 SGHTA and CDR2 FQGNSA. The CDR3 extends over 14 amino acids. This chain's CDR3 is CASRPYRIDYGYSF. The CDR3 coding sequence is TGTGCCAGCAGGCCCTACAGGATAGACTATGGCTACTCCTTC.